This is a list of T cell receptor beta chains from one sample in a study of blood T cell repertoires in COVID-19. Using immunoSEQ multiplex PCR, the repertoire was profiled, and TCRdb retains in-frame clones only, with some absent. The sample has roughly 86,000 clones, around 85% seen once. The sequenced material came from peripheral blood. The source of these receptors is a man aged 45-60 years with acute or convalescent COVID-19. The CDR3 runs from the conserved cysteine through the conserved F or W. Each record gives: CDR3 protein, CDR3 DNA, D gene, clone size, V gene, J gene. A D gene is named only where the DNA matches it firmly. Clone size appears in some rows only: once, few, many, or a class for an expanded clone.

cdr3_aa: CASRKGQESLGYGYTF
cdr3_nt: TGTGCCAGCAGAAAGGGACAGGAAAGCCTTGGCTATGGCTACACCTTC
d_call: TRBD1
clone_size: few
v_call: TRBV6-6
j_call: TRBJ1-2

cdr3_aa: CASSGGTGVDTQYF
cdr3_nt: TGTGCCAGCAGCGGCGGGACAGGGGTAGATACGCAGTATTTT
d_call: TRBD1
clone_size: .
v_call: TRBV6-5
j_call: TRBJ2-3

cdr3_aa: CAWSRIAEETQYF
cdr3_nt: TGTGCCTGGAGTAGGATAGCGGAAGAGACCCAGTACTTC
d_call: .
clone_size: few
v_call: TRBV30
j_call: TRBJ2-5

cdr3_aa: CASSQQTGGEYF
cdr3_nt: TGTGCCAGCAGCCAACAAACAGGGGGCGAGTACTTC
d_call: TRBD1
clone_size: .
v_call: TRBV3-1/TRBV3-2
j_call: TRBJ2-7

cdr3_aa: CASSPGQGRQNSPLHF
cdr3_nt: TGTGCCAGCAGCCCGGGACAGGGGCGTCAAAATTCACCCCTCCACTTT
d_call: TRBD1
clone_size: .
v_call: TRBV7-9
j_call: TRBJ1-6

cdr3_aa: CASSLGQGAVPYEQYF
cdr3_nt: TGTGCCAGCAGCTTAGGACAGGGGGCCGTCCCCTACGAGCAGTACTTC
d_call: TRBD1
clone_size: .
v_call: TRBV5-4
j_call: TRBJ2-7

cdr3_aa: CASSPGGGQPIGETQYF
cdr3_nt: TGTGCCAGCAGCCCAGGGGGAGGCCAGCCCATCGGGGAGACCCAGTACTTC
d_call: .
clone_size: .
v_call: TRBV9
j_call: TRBJ2-5

cdr3_aa: CATSEYGQGSSTDTQYF
cdr3_nt: TGTGCCACCAGTGAATACGGACAGGGGTCTAGCACAGATACGCAGTATTTT
d_call: TRBD1
clone_size: .
v_call: TRBV24-1
j_call: TRBJ2-3

cdr3_aa: CASSLATVYNEQFF
cdr3_nt: TGTGCCAGCAGCTTAGCGACAGTCTACAATGAGCAGTTCTTC
d_call: .
clone_size: .
v_call: TRBV11-3
j_call: TRBJ2-1

cdr3_aa: CAIGQGGYEQYF
cdr3_nt: TGTGCCATAGGACAGGGGGGGTACGAGCAGTACTTC
d_call: TRBD1
clone_size: few
v_call: TRBV10-3
j_call: TRBJ2-7

cdr3_aa: CASSFRLAGNTDTQYF
cdr3_nt: TGTGCCAGCAGCTTTCGTCTAGCGGGGAACACAGATACGCAGTATTTT
d_call: TRBD2
clone_size: .
v_call: TRBV5-4
j_call: TRBJ2-3

cdr3_aa: CASSPAQRLADTIYF
cdr3_nt: TGTGCCAGCAGCCCCGCCCAGCGACTAGCGGACACCATATATTTT
d_call: .
clone_size: few
v_call: TRBV9
j_call: TRBJ1-3

cdr3_aa: CASSPVTGESEYGYTF
cdr3_nt: TGTGCCAGCTCACCGGTAACAGGGGAGTCAGAGTACGGCTACACCTTC
d_call: TRBD1
clone_size: .
v_call: TRBV18
j_call: TRBJ1-2

cdr3_aa: CSVTGTASSYEQYF
cdr3_nt: TGCAGCGTAACCGGGACAGCAAGCTCCTACGAGCAGTACTTC
d_call: TRBD1
clone_size: .
v_call: TRBV29-1
j_call: TRBJ2-7

cdr3_aa: CASRNGGGLNQPQHF
cdr3_nt: TGTGCCAGCAGAAACGGGGGTGGGTTGAATCAGCCCCAGCATTTT
d_call: .
clone_size: .
v_call: TRBV27
j_call: TRBJ1-5

cdr3_aa: CASSQTGETNEQFF
cdr3_nt: TGTGCCAGCAGCCAGACAGGGGAAACCAATGAGCAGTTCTTC
d_call: TRBD1
clone_size: .
v_call: TRBV3-1/TRBV3-2
j_call: TRBJ2-1

cdr3_aa: CASSLRLAGTDTQYF
cdr3_nt: TGTGCCAGCAGCTTACGACTTGCTGGGACAGATACGCAGTATTTT
d_call: .
clone_size: .
v_call: TRBV5-6
j_call: TRBJ2-3

cdr3_aa: CASSFLPSGGLTDTQYF
cdr3_nt: TGTGCCAGCAGTTTCCTCCCTAGCGGGGGTCTCACAGATACGCAGTATTTT
d_call: TRBD2
clone_size: once
v_call: TRBV27
j_call: TRBJ2-3

cdr3_aa: CASSFQQGYQPQHF
cdr3_nt: TGTGCCAGCAGTTTCCAACAGGGTTATCAGCCCCAGCATTTT
d_call: .
clone_size: .
v_call: TRBV28
j_call: TRBJ1-5

cdr3_aa: CASTGGSAGNTIYF
cdr3_nt: TGTGCCAGCACCGGGGGGTCGGCTGGAAACACCATATATTTT
d_call: .
clone_size: .
v_call: TRBV28
j_call: TRBJ1-3

cdr3_aa: CASSYSNRAGGGYTF
cdr3_nt: TGTGCCAGCAGTTACTCGAATAGGGCGGGAGGTGGCTACACCTTC
d_call: .
clone_size: once
v_call: TRBV6-5
j_call: TRBJ1-2

cdr3_aa: CASSELAGGSNEQFF
cdr3_nt: TGCGCCAGCAGCGAACTAGCGGGGGGCTCCAATGAGCAGTTCTTC
d_call: TRBD2
clone_size: .
v_call: TRBV5-1
j_call: TRBJ2-1

cdr3_aa: CASRARTGATQSEFF
cdr3_nt: TGTGCCAGCAGGGCCAGGACAGGGGCCACCCAGAGCGAGTTTTTT
d_call: TRBD1
clone_size: .
v_call: TRBV6-6
j_call: TRBJ1-5

cdr3_aa: CATSDTGAGRNEQFF
cdr3_nt: TGTGCCACCAGTGATACGGGAGCGGGTCGCAATGAGCAGTTCTTC
d_call: .
clone_size: .
v_call: TRBV24-1
j_call: TRBJ2-1

cdr3_aa: CASSPDRQEQFF
cdr3_nt: TGCGCCAGCAGCCCGGACAGGCAGGAGCAGTTCTTC
d_call: TRBD1
clone_size: .
v_call: TRBV5-1
j_call: TRBJ2-1

cdr3_aa: CASSLGTGSYEQYF
cdr3_nt: TGTGCCAGCAGCTTAGGGACAGGTTCCTACGAGCAGTACTTC
d_call: TRBD1
clone_size: .
v_call: TRBV11-3
j_call: TRBJ2-7

cdr3_aa: CASSEGHNQETQYF
cdr3_nt: TGTGCCAGCAGCGAGGGACATAACCAAGAGACCCAGTACTTC
d_call: .
clone_size: .
v_call: TRBV9
j_call: TRBJ2-5